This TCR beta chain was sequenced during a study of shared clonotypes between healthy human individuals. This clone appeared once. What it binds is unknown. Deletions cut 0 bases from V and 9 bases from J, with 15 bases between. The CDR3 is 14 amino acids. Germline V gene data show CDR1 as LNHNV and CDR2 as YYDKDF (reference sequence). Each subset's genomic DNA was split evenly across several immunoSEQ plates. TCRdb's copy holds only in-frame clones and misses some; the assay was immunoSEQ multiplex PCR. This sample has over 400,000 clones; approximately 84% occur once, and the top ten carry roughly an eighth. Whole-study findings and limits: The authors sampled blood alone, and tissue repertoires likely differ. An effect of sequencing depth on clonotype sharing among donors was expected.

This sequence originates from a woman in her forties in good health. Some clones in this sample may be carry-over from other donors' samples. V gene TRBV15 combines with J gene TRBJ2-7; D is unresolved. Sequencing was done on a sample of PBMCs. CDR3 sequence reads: CATSRERPESRQYF. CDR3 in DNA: TGTGCCACCAGCAGAGAACGACCAGAATCGCGGCAGTACTTC. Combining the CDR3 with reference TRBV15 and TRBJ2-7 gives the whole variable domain DAMVIQNPRYQVTQFGKPVTLSCSQTLNHNVMYWYQQKSSQAPKLLFHYYDKDFNNEADTPDNFQSRRPNTSFCFLDIRSPGLGDTAMYLCATSRERPESRQYFGPGTRLTVT.